This paragraph reports one T cell receptor (beta chain). What it recognizes is unknown. The data stem from a study of cytomegalovirus exposure and HLA in healthy donors. Study-wide findings and caveats: In vitro experiments confirmed that three CMV-associated chains were specific for CMV antigens. One later analysis, an examination of the 100 to 150 validation repertoires, found that first-cohort TCR clusters tended to co-occur in them.

Here immunoSEQ multiplex PCR was the method, and the copy in TCRdb shows in-frame clones only, minus some. The data show around 400,000 clones, with more than 80% seen just once and roughly 0.8% held by the top ten. Donors were drawn from the approximately 110-subject validation cohort, separate from the approximately 640-subject first cohort. Germline CDR1 reads LGHNA; CDR2 reads YNFKEQ. The CDR3 totals 16 residues. Trimming at V came to 1 base and at J to 1 base, leaving 6 bases not matched to a gene. The material sequenced was PBMCs. This chain connects TRBV4-2 to TRBJ2-7; 8 bases are a match to TRBD2. The sequence was collected from a woman aged 18-29 years in good health and CMV-seronegative. The CDR3: CASSQARGGLSYEQYF. CDR3 nucleotides: TGTGCCAGCAGCCAAGCCCGGGGGGGCCTTTCCTACGAGCAGTACTTC.